This T cell receptor beta chain was recorded in a study of neurological immune-mediated disorders. CDR1 and CDR2 from the germline V gene are MGHRA and YSYEKL. This CDR3 contains 13 residues. V was shortened by 1 base and J by 4 bases, with 5 bases between the two germline ends. TCRdb re-derived calls from the 5' RACE reads in MiXCR, one entry per CDR3 protein. The data show around 44,000 distinct CDR3 sequences, with about 2.5% seen just once and roughly 12% held by the top ten. This clonotype has ten or more counts. The chain carries TRBV4-1 and TRBJ2-1; D is uncertain. This receptor was taken from a man aged 25-45 years with multiple sclerosis. The sample taken for sequencing was PBMCs. CDR3 sequence reads: CASSQVRYNEQFF. In DNA, the CDR3 is TGCGCCAGCAGCCAAGTAAGATACAATGAGCAGTTCTTC.